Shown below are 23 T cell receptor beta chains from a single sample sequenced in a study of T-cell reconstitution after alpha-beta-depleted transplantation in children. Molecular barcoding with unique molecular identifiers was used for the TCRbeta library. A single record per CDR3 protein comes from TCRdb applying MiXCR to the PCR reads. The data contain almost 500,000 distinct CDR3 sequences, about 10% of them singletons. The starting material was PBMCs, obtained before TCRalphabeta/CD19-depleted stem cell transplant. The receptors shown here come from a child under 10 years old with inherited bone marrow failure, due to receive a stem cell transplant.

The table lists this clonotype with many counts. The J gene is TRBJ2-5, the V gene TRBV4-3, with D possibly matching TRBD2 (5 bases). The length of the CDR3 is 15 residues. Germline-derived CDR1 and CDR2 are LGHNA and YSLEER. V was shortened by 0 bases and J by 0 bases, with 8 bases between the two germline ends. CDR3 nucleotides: TGCGCCAGCAGCCAAGATCGGAGGCACCAAGAGACCCAGTACTTC. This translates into CASSQDRRHQETQYF.

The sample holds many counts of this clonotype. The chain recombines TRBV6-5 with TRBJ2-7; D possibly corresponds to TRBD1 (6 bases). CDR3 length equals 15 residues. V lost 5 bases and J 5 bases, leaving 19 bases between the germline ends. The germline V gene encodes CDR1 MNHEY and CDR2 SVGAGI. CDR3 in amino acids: CASSPDLQGSNEQYF. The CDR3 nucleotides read TGTGCCAGCAGTCCGGACCTACAGGGTAGCAACGAGCAGTACTTC.

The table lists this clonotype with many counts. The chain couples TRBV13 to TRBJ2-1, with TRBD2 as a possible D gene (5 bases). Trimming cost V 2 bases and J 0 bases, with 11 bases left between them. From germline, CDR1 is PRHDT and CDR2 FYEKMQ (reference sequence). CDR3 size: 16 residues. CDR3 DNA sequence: TGTGCCAGCAGCTTAAACGGGGTCGGCTCCTACAATGAGCAGTTCTTC. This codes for CASSLNGVGSYNEQFF.

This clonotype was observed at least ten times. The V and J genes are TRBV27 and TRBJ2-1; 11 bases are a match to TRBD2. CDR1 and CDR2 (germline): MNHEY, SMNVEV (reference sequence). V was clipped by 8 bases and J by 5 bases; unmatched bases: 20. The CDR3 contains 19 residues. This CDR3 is CASHRDIRLAGFLDNEQFF. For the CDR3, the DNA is TGTGCCAGCCACAGGGATATACGACTAGCGGGATTTTTAGACAATGAGCAGTTCTTC.

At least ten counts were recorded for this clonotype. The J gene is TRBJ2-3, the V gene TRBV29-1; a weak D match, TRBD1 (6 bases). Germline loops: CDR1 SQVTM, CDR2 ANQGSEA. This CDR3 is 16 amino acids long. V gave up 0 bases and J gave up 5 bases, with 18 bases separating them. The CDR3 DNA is TGCAGCGTTGAAGATTATCGACAGGCGGAGGAAGATACGCAGTATTTT. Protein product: CSVEDYRQAEEDTQYF.

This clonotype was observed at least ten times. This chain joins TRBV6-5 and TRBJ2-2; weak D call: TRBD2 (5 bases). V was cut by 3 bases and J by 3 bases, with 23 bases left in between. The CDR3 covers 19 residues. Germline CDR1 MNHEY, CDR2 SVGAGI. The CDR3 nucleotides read TGTGCCAGCAGTTATCGGAATTGGGTTCTTTACGGGGACACCGGGGAGCTGTTTTTT. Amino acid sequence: CASSYRNWVLYGDTGELFF.

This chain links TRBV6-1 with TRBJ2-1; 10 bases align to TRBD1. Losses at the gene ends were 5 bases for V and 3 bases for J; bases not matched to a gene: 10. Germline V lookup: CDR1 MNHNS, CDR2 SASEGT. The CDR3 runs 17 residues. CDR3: CASSLFSGTGDYNEQFF. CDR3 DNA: TGTGCCAGCAGTCTCTTCTCCGGGACAGGGGACTACAATGAGCAGTTCTTC.

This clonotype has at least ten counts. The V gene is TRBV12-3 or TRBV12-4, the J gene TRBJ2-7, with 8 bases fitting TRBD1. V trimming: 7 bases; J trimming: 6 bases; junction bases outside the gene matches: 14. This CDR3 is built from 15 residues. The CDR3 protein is CASTPQGAASGEQYF. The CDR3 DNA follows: TGTGCCAGCACCCCCCAGGGGGCGGCCTCTGGCGAGCAGTACTTC.

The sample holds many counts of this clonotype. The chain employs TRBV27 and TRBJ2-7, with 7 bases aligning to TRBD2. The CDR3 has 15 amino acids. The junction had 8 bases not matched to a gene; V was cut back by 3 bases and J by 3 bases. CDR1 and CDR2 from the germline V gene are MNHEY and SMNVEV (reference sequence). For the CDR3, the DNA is TGTGCCAGCAGTTTTTCTAGCGGTGAACTCTACGAGCAGTACTTC. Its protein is CASSFSSGELYEQYF.

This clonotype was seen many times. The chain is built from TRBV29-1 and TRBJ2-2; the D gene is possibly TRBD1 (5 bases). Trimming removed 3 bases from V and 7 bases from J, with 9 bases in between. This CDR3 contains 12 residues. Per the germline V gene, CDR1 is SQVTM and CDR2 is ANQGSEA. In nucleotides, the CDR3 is TGCAGCGTTGATCAGGGAAGCGGGGAGCTGTTTTTT. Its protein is CSVDQGSGELFF.

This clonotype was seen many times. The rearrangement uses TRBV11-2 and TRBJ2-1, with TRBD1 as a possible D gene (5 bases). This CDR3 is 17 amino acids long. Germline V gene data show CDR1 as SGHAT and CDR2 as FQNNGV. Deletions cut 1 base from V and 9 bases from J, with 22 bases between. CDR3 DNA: TGTGCCAGCAGCTTAGGAGGTTTTAGGACGCCTCAGGGTGAGCAGTTCTTC. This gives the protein CASSLGGFRTPQGEQFF.

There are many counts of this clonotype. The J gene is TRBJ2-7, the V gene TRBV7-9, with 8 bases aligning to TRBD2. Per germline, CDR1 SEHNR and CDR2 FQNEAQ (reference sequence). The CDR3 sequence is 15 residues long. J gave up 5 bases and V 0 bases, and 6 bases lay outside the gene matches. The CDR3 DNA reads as TGTGCCAGCAGCTTAGCGGTTAGCGGGATTGACGAGCAGTACTTC. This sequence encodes CASSLAVSGIDEQYF.

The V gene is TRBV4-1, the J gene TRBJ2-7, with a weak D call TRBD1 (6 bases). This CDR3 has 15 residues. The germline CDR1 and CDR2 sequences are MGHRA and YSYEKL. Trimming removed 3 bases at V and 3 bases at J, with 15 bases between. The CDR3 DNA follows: TGCGCCAGCAGCCAGGAGTGGACAGTTCTCTACGAGCAGTACTTC. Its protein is CASSQEWTVLYEQYF.

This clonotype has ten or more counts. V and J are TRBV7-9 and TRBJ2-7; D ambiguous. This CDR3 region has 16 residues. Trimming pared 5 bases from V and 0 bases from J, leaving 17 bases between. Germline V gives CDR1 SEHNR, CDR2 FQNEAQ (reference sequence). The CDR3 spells CASSPEIYESSYEQYF. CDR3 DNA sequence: TGTGCCAGCAGCCCTGAAATTTACGAGAGCTCCTACGAGCAGTACTTC. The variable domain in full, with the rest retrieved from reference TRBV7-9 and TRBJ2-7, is DTGVSQNPRHKITKRGQNVTFRCDPISEHNRLYWYRQTLGQGPEFLTYFQNEAQLEKSRLLSDRFSAERPKGSFSTLEIQRTEQGDSAMYLCASSPEIYESSYEQYFGPGTRLTVT.

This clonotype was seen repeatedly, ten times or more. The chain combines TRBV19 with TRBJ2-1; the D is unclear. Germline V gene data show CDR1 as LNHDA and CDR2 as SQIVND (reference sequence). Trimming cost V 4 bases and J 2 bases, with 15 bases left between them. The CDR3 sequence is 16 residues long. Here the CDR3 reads CASSRAILAPYNEQFF. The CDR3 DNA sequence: TGTGCCAGTAGTAGGGCCATCTTAGCACCCTACAATGAGCAGTTCTTC.

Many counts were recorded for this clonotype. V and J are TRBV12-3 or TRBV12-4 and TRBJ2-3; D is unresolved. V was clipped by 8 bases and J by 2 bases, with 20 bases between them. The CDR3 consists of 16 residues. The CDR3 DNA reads TGTGCCAGCCAACGCGCCTCCCCGCCATTCACAGATACGCAGTATTTT. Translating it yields CASQRASPPFTDTQYF.

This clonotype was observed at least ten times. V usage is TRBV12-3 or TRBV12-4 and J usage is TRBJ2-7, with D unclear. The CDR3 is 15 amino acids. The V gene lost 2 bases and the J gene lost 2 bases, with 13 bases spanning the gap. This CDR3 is CASSLFGPATYEQYF. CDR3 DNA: TGTGCCAGCAGTTTATTCGGACCTGCTACCTACGAGCAGTACTTC.

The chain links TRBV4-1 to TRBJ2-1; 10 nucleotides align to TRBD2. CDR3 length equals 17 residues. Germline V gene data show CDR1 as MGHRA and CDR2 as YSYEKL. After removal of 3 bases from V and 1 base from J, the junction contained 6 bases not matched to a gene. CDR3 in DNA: TGCGCCAGCAGCCATCCTAGCGGGAGTAGGTCCTACAATGAGCAGTTCTTC. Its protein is CASSHPSGSRSYNEQFF.

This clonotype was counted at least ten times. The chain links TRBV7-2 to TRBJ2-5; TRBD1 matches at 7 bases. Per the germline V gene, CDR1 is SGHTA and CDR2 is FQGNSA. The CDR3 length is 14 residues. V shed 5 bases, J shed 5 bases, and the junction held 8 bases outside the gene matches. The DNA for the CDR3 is TGTGCCAGCAGCCTCGTGACAGGGTCGGAGACCCAGTACTTC. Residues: CASSLVTGSETQYF.

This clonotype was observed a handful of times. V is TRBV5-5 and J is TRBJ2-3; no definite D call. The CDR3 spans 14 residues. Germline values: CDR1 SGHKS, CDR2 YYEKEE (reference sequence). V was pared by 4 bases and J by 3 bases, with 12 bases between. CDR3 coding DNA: TGTGCCAGCAGCCCTTGGCAGGCAACAGATACGCAGTATTTT. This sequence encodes CASSPWQATDTQYF.

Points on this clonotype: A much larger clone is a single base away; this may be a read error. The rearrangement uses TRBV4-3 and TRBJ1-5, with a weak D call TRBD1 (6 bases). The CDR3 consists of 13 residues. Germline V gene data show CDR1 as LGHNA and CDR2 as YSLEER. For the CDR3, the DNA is TGCGCCAGCAGCCAAGCACAGGGTCAGCTCCAGCATTTT. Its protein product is CASSQAQGQLQHF.

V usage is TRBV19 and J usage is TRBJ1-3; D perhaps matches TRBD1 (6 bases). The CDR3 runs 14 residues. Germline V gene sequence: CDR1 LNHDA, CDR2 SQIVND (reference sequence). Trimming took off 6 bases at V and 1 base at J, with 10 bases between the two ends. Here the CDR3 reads CASSLGQSGNTIYF. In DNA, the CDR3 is TGTGCCAGTAGCCTTGGACAGTCTGGAAACACCATATATTTT.

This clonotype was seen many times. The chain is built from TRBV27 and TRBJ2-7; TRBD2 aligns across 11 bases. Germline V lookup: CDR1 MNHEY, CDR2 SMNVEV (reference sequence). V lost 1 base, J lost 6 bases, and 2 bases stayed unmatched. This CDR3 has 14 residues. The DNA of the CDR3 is TGTGCCAGCAGTTTATTGACTAGCGGGATCGAGCAGTACTTC. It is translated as CASSLLTSGIEQYF.